The entry below gives a single TCR beta chain sequence along with its context. The antigen is undetermined. The sample originates from a study of cytomegalovirus exposure and HLA in healthy donors. The CDR3 has 15 amino acids. Germline CDR1 LNHDA, CDR2 SQIVND (reference sequence). Trimming removed 8 bases from V and 4 bases from J, with 20 bases in between. A multiplex PCR was run with 60 Vbeta primers and 13 Jbeta primers. The assay was immunoSEQ multiplex PCR, and TCRdb's table has in-frame clones only and misses some. The table lists roughly 100,000 clones, around 63% of them singletons. Findings and caveats of the study: The study flagged about 150 TCR beta chains as cytomegalovirus-associated. An analysis done earlier found most TCR beta V segments productive about 87% or about 30% of the time. The authors later linked a missense DCLRE1C variant to TCR beta V- and J-gene trimming.

The gene calls are TRBV19 and TRBJ1-2; a weak D match, TRBD1 (6 bases). This sequence originates from a human donor in good health. The sample taken for sequencing was PBMCs. CDR3 protein: CASSQGWGGFYGYTF. The CDR3 bases are TGTGCCAGTTCCCAAGGGTGGGGGGGCTTCTATGGCTACACCTTC.